The 25 T cell receptor beta chains below all came from one sample that was sequenced in a study of blood T cells in healthy people across ages. Next came a second PCR, run for about 7 to 12 cycles, which used a sample-barcoded 5' primer along with a J-beta primer mix. TCRdb processed the 5' RACE reads anew with MiXCR; each CDR3 protein has one entry. The profile covers about 620,000 distinct CDR3 sequences, with 52% appearing a single time and approximately 13% taken by the ten largest. The sequenced sample consisted of blood. These receptors originate from a woman older than 75 in good health.

Only a few counts were recorded for this clonotype. The chain joins TRBV9 to TRBJ2-3; D may correspond to TRBD1 or TRBD2 (6 bases each). Trimming left V 4 bases short and J 0 bases short, with 15 bases between. This CDR3 has 16 amino acids. CDR1 SGDLS and CDR2 YYNGEE come from the germline V gene. In nucleotides, the CDR3 is TGTGCCAGCAGCCAAGGAGGGGGACCTAGCACAGATACGCAGTATTTT. Its protein is CASSQGGGPSTDTQYF.

The chain uses TRBV6-5 and TRBJ2-1; TRBD2 is a possible D gene (5 bases). The CDR3 runs 15 residues. V was cut by 1 base and J by 9 bases, with 16 bases left in between. The germline gives CDR1 MNHEY, CDR2 SVGAGI. CDR3 amino acids: CASSYFDPGISEQFF. The CDR3, as DNA: TGTGCCAGCAGTTACTTCGATCCCGGGATCTCTGAGCAGTTCTTC.

This chain links TRBV20-1 with TRBJ1-2; D is unresolved. V was shortened by 2 bases and J by 4 bases, with 17 bases between the two germline ends. The CDR3 covers 15 residues. The germline CDR1 and CDR2 sequences are DFQATT and SNEGSKA (reference sequence). The CDR3 loop reads CSARNSLNASYGYTF. Here the CDR3 DNA reads TGCAGTGCTAGAAACAGTCTGAACGCAAGCTATGGCTACACCTTC.

In its sample, this clonotype was seen many times. Here the CDR3 reads CSARREETQYF. CDR3 DNA: TGCAGTGCTAGAAGGGAAGAGACCCAGTACTTC. The genes are TRBV20-1 and TRBJ2-5; D is undetermined. CDR1 and CDR2 (germline): DFQATT, SNEGSKA (reference sequence). The CDR3 runs to 11 residues. V was trimmed by 2 bases and J by 3 bases, leaving 4 bases between them.

The sample holds many counts of this clonotype. For the CDR3, the DNA is TGTGCCAGCGGCAGGACTACGACCTACAATGAGCAGTTCTTC. This translates into CASGRTTTYNEQFF. The chain joins TRBV2 to TRBJ2-1; tentative D call: TRBD2 (6 bases). In germline, CDR1 is SNHLY, CDR2 FYNNEI. There are 14 residues in the CDR3. V lost 8 bases, J lost 2 bases, and 13 bases lay in between. The full variable domain, with the rest looked up from reference TRBV2 and TRBJ2-1, is EPEVTQTPSHQVTQMGQEVILRCVPISNHLYFYWYRQILGQKVEFLVSFYNNEISEKSEIFDDQFSVERPDGSNFTLKIRSTKLEDSAMYFCASGRTTTYNEQFFGPGTRLTVL.

CDR3 sequence (DNA): TGCAGCGAGCAGGTCCAGACCTACGAGCAGTACTTC. As protein: CSEQVQTYEQYF. The chain couples TRBV29-1 to TRBJ2-7; no definite D call. The CDR3 has 12 amino acids. The V end was cut by 7 bases, the J end by 2 bases, with 12 bases between. The V gene's germline CDR1 is SQVTM and CDR2 ANQGSEA.

This clonotype was observed once. The rearrangement joins TRBV21-1 to TRBJ2-7; whether TRBD2, the table's D call, matches the DNA was not checked. TRBV21-1 is a known pseudogene. CDR3 size: 15 residues. The CDR3 DNA reads TGTGCCAGCAGCAATGGAGGGCGGACAGACTACGAGCAGTACTTC. Its protein product is CASSNGGRTDYEQYF.

In this sample, this clonotype turned up once. This chain links TRBV29-1 with TRBJ2-4; a possible D gene is TRBD1 (6 bases). TRBJ2-7 explains the end of the DNA better; the J call may be wrong. Looked up from germline, CDR1 is SQVTM and CDR2 is ANQGSEA. The CDR3 contains 12 residues. CDR3 in amino acids: CSVVQGPYEQYF. CDR3 nucleotides: TGCAGCGTTGTTCAGGGGCCCTACGAGCAGTACTTC.

Concerning this clonotype: This clone may be a read error of a much larger clone one base away. The CDR3 region is CAGSLGTQETQYF. CDR3 nucleotide sequence: TGCGCCGGCAGCTTGGGGACCCAAGAGACCCAGTACTTC. The rearrangement joins TRBV5-1 to TRBJ2-5; D possibly uses TRBD1 or TRBD2 (5 bases each). Germline values: CDR1 SGHRS, CDR2 YFSETQ. The CDR3 length is 13 residues.

The rearrangement links TRBV6-6 to TRBJ1-1, with D perhaps TRBD1 (6 bases). CDR1 is MNHNY, CDR2 SVGAGI, per germline (reference sequence). The CDR3 consists of 12 residues. The germline V and J ends were trimmed by 6 bases and 7 bases, with 12 bases remaining between them. The CDR3: CASSPGEGEAFF. CDR3 bases: TGTGCCAGCAGCCCAGGGGAAGGTGAAGCTTTCTTT.

Remarks on this clonotype: This could be a read error, since a much larger clone is one nucleotide away. The chain is built from TRBV5-1 and TRBJ2-3; D gene unclear. Per the germline V gene, CDR1 is SGHRS and CDR2 is YFSETQ. This CDR3 has 13 residues. V was shortened by 1 base and J by 6 bases, with 9 bases between the two germline ends. In DNA form, the CDR3 reads TGCGCCAGCAGCTTGCCCCTGCCGGATACGCAGTATTTT. Its protein product is CASSLPLPDTQYF. Full variable domain (outside the CDR3, taken from reference TRBV5-1 and TRBJ2-3): KAGVTQTPRYLIKTRGQQVTLSCSPISGHRSVSWYQQTPGQGLQFLFEYFSETQRNKGNFPGRFSGRQFSNSRSEMNVSTLELGDSALYLCASSLPLPDTQYFGPGTRLTVL.

The chain links TRBV6-2 or TRBV6-3 to TRBJ1-3, with D hard to call. This CDR3 spans 14 amino acids. Trimming stripped 7 bases from V and 4 bases from J, with 14 bases between. The germline V gene encodes CDR1 MNHEY and CDR2 SVGEGT. The CDR3 coding sequence is TGTGCCAGCACCTGGACCCCGAGGGGAAACACCATATATTTT. This translates into CASTWTPRGNTIYF.

This chain joins TRBV29-1 and TRBJ2-4, with D perhaps matching TRBD1 (6 bases). The DNA end is more similar to TRBJ2-5, so the J call may be wrong. This CDR3 has 14 amino acids. In germline, CDR1 is SQVTM, CDR2 ANQGSEA. The CDR3 loop is CSVSTWDTWETQYF. In DNA, the CDR3 is TGCAGCGTTTCTACCTGGGACACCTGGGAGACCCAGTACTTC.

The rearrangement links TRBV29-1 to TRBJ2-7; D gene uncertain. V was cut by 0 bases and J by 2 bases, with 11 bases left in between. The CDR3 runs to 14 residues. Germline assignment: CDR1 SQVTM and CDR2 ANQGSEA. The DNA of the CDR3 is TGCAGCGTTGAAGACGGCGACGGCCCCTACGAGCAGTACTTC. Its protein product is CSVEDGDGPYEQYF.

With regard to this clonotype: A much larger clone differs by one base, so this may be a read error. The genes are TRBV5-1 and TRBJ2-1; no firm D call. CDR1 is SGHRS and CDR2 is YFSETQ in the germline V gene. The CDR3 covers 14 residues. DNA of the CDR3: TGCGCCAGCAGCTCAGTGCAGAGTTACAATGAGCAGTTATTC. This gives the protein CASSSVQSYNEQLF.

On this clonotype: A much bigger clone sits one base away, suggesting this may be a read error. This chain links TRBV5-1 with TRBJ2-1; D possibly uses TRBD1 or TRBD2 (6 bases each). This CDR3 spans 14 amino acids. Germline loops: CDR1 SGHRS, CDR2 YFSETQ. The CDR3 DNA reads as TGCGCCAGCAACTTGCCTTCCCTAGGGGGGTTGGGGTTCTTC. Translating it yields CASNLPSLGGLGFF.

The V and J genes are TRBV4-3 and TRBJ2-1; TRBD2 matches 12 bases. V was clipped by 0 bases and J by 8 bases; unmatched bases: 8. The CDR3 runs to 17 residues. CDR1 is LGHNA, CDR2 YSLEER, per germline. The CDR3 coding sequence is TGCGCCAGCAGCCAAGACCCCCTAGCGGGGGGGCCGGATGAGCAGTTCTTC. This translates into CASSQDPLAGGPDEQFF.

This clonotype was detected once. The chain combines TRBV2 with TRBJ2-7, with no clear D. Trimming pared 6 bases from V and 4 bases from J, leaving 16 bases between. The CDR3 contains 14 residues. Germline V gene data show CDR1 as SNHLY and CDR2 as FYNNEI. The CDR3 protein is CASRERGLAYEQYF. In DNA form, the CDR3 reads TGTGCCAGCAGGGAGCGAGGATTGGCGTACGAGCAGTACTTC. The full variable domain, rest sourced from reference TRBV2 and TRBJ2-7, is EPEVTQTPSHQVTQMGQEVILRCVPISNHLYFYWYRQILGQKVEFLVSFYNNEISEKSEIFDDQFSVERPDGSNFTLKIRSTKLEDSAMYFCASRERGLAYEQYFGPGTRLTVT.

This chain joins TRBV7-2 and TRBJ2-3; TRBD2 matches at 9 bases. The CDR3 extends over 15 amino acids. The ends lost 6 bases at V and 2 bases at J; junction bases unmatched: 6. Per germline, CDR1 SGHTA and CDR2 FQGNSA. This chain's CDR3 is CASRSRLAATDTQYF. The CDR3 DNA sequence: TGTGCCAGCAGATCAAGACTAGCGGCCACAGATACGCAGTATTTT.

The chain uses TRBV7-2 and TRBJ2-5; D is possibly TRBD1 (6 bases). With 4 bases removed from V and 11 bases from J, the gap between germline ends came to 17 bases. This CDR3 has 13 amino acids. The V gene's germline CDR1 is SGHTA and CDR2 FQGNSA. The CDR3 loop is CASSSSYEGEQYF. CDR3 coding DNA: TGTGCCAGCAGCTCCAGCTATGAGGGGGAGCAGTACTTC.

In its sample, this clonotype was seen a few times. At one boundary the junction diverges from the germline segment, which might be a read error. The chain uses TRBV30 and TRBJ2-5; D perhaps matches TRBD2 (5 bases). CDR1 is GTSNPN and CDR2 is SVGIG in the germline V gene (reference sequence). This CDR3 contains 11 residues. The CDR3 DNA follows: TGTGCCGGGAGTTCTCAAGAGACCCAGTACTTC. It codes for CAGSSQETQYF.

The J gene is TRBJ1-5, the V gene TRBV2, with D maybe TRBD1 (6 bases). This CDR3 has 16 residues. Trimming removed 5 bases at V and 1 base at J, with 15 bases between. The V gene's germline CDR1 is SNHLY and CDR2 FYNNEI. Here the CDR3 reads CASSPMGGQSNQPQHF. CDR3 coding DNA: TGTGCCAGCAGTCCGATGGGGGGGCAAAGCAATCAGCCCCAGCATTTT.

This chain connects TRBV6-6 to TRBJ2-4, with D tentatively TRBD1 or TRBD2 (5 bases each). CDR1 is MNHNY, CDR2 SVGAGI, per germline (reference sequence). This CDR3 contains 15 residues. Trimming removed 2 bases at V and 1 base at J, with 9 bases between. The CDR3 nucleotides read TGTGCCAGCAGTTACGAGGGGAGTGCCAAAAACATTCAGTACTTC. This translates into CASSYEGSAKNIQYF.

A word on this clonotype: Germline is not matched at one junction end, which may reflect a read error. The CDR3 DNA reads TGTGCCAGCAGTTTTTTAGGTAGCAGTCAGCCCCAGCATTTT. Translated, it gives CASSFLGSSQPQHF. This sequence joins TRBV28 and TRBJ1-5; D uncertain. This CDR3 spans 14 amino acids. Germline V gives CDR1 MDHEN, CDR2 SYDVKM.

This clonotype has only a few counts. The chain joins TRBV5-5 to TRBJ2-1, with TRBD2 matching over 7 bases. The end of the DNA is better explained by TRBJ2-7, so the J call may be wrong. The germline V gene encodes CDR1 SGHKS and CDR2 YYEKEE (reference sequence). This CDR3 is built from 15 residues. The CDR3 DNA is TGTGCCAGCAGTCTAACGAGCGGGAAATACAATGAGCAGTACTTC. It specifies CASSLTSGKYNEQYF.